The clone carrying this T cell receptor beta chain was observed many times. The target antigen is unknown. The sample comes from a study of identical twins. Study-level findings and limits: Fewer insertions characterized abundant cord blood beta clonotypes, whereas memory repertoires showed none.

The CDR3 runs to 12 residues. V shed 8 bases and J shed 2 bases, with 9 bases lying between them. Germline values: CDR1 SGHAT, CDR2 FQNNGV. One entry per CDR3 protein, called by TCRdb with MiXCR from the 5' RACE reads. The repertoire holds roughly 250,000 distinct CDR3 sequences, with approximately 7% as singletons. The sample also formed part of further work on yellow fever vaccine responses in identical twins. Per that study: Twins reportedly appeared to share part of their vaccine T cell response while keeping part individual.

The chain combines TRBV11-2 with TRBJ1-1; no definite D call. This TCR came from a woman aged 18-29 years in good health. Sequenced material: memory (CD45RO+) T cells sorted from blood. The CDR3 coding sequence is TGTGCCAGCTCATCCCAAAACACTGAAGCTTTCTTT. Translating gives CASSSQNTEAFF.